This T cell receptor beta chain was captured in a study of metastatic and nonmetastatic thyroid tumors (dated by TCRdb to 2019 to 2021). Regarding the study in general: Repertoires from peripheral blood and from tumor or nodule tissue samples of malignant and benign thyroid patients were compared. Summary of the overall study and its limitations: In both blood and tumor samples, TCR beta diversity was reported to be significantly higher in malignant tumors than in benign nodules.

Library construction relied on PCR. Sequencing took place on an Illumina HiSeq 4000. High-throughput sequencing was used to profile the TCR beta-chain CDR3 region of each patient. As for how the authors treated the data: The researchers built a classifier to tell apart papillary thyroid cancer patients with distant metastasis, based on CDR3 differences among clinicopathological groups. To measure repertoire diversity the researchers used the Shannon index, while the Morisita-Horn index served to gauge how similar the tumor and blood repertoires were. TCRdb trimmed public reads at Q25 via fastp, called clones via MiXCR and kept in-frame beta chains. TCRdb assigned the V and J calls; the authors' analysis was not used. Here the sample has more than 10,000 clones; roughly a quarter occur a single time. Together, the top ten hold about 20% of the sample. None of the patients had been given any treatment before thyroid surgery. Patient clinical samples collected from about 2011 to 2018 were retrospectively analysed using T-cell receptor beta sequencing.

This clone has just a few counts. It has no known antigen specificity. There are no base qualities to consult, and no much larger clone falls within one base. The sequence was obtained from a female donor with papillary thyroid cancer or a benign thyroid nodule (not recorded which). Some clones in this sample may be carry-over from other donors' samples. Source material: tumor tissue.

In nucleotides, the sequence is TGTGCCAGCAGTTCCCCGCCAGGGCTCACAGATACGCAGTATTTT. This yields the protein CASSSPPGLTDTQYF. The V and J segments used are TRBV28 and TRBJ2-3, and the D gene may be TRBD1, 5 bases matching. The germline V gene encodes CDR1 MDHEN and CDR2 SYDVKM. From the cysteine up to the phenylalanine, the CDR3 has a length of 15 residues. The read is trimmed to its CDR3 DNA, 45 bases read in frame from base 1. V and J are truncated by 4 bases and 2 bases respectively, leaving an intervening sequence of 13 bases.